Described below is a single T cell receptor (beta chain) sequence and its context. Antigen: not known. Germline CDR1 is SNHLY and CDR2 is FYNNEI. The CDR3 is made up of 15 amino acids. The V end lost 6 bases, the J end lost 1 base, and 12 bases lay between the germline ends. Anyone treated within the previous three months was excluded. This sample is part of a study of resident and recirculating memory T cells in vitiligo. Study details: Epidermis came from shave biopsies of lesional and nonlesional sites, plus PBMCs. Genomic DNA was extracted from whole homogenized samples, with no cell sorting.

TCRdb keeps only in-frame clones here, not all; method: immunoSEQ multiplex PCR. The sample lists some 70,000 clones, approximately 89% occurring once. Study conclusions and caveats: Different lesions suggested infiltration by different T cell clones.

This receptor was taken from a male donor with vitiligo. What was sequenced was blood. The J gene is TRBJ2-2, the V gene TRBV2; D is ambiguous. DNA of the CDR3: TGTGCCAGCAGCCGGTTTTCGGGGAACACCGGGGAGCTGTTTTTT. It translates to CASSRFSGNTGELFF.